The clone carrying this T cell receptor beta chain was seen a handful of times. Its antigen is as yet unknown. This sample was taken from a study of OX40 agonist ivuxolimab in advanced cancers. Study context: Three patients, one with hepatocellular carcinoma and two with cutaneous melanoma, responded partially.

TCRdb keeps only in-frame clones here, not all; method: immunoSEQ multiplex PCR. The sample has approximately 96,000 clones, less than 95% seen once. Study results and caveats: Low normalized T-cell clonal expansion was additionally recorded for some nonresponders.

Blood got drawn at baseline, again on cycle 4 day 1, and then on cycle 7 day 1. The ends were cut back, 2 bases at V and 1 base at J, with 11 bases in the middle. The CDR3 is 15 amino acids. The germline CDR1 and CDR2 sequences are MDHEN and SYDVKM. Here the sequenced sample was CD4+ or CD8+ T cells sorted from blood, taken in a trial of the OX40 agonist ivuxolimab. The chain links TRBV28 to TRBJ2-5; TRBD1 is a possible D gene (6 bases). This receptor was obtained from an adult with an advanced solid tumor such as melanoma, head and neck, liver or kidney cancer. The DNA for the CDR3 is TGTGCCAGCAGTTTACTCGGCAGGGGCCAAGAGACCCAGTACTTC. Protein product: CASSLLGRGQETQYF.